Each of the 25 T cell receptor beta chains below was sequenced from the same sample in a study of T cell changes during pregnancy in multiple sclerosis. The repertoire was sequenced with immunoSEQ multiplex PCR; TCRdb's copy has only in-frame clones and lacks some. The table records fewer than 85,000 clones, roughly 91% of them present only once. Sequenced here: peripheral blood, sampled after pregnancy. The origin of the receptors is a female donor in good health, enrolled as a control in a pregnancy study.

The chain uses TRBV15 and TRBJ2-1; no clear D gene. The CDR3 is 16 residues long. The germline CDR1 and CDR2 sequences are LNHNV and YYDKDF (reference sequence). V lost 0 bases to trimming and J lost 0 bases, with 9 bases between them. The CDR3 reads CATSRDSASSYNEQFF. The CDR3 DNA reads as TGTGCCACCAGCAGAGATTCCGCTAGCTCCTACAATGAGCAGTTCTTC.

CDR3 DNA: TGTGCCAGCAGCCCCCGTGGGGGCGGGAGCTCCTACGAGCAGTACTTC. Residues: CASSPRGGGSSYEQYF. The chain carries TRBV9 and TRBJ2-7; D may be TRBD2 (7 bases). Germline V gene data show CDR1 as SGDLS and CDR2 as YYNGEE. The CDR3 contains 16 residues. V was trimmed by 4 bases and J by 0 bases, leaving 17 bases between them.

This chain links TRBV2 with TRBJ1-5; 8 bases align to TRBD1. The germline V gene encodes CDR1 SNHLY and CDR2 FYNNEI. The CDR3 is made up of 15 amino acids. V shed 6 bases, J shed 8 bases, and the junction held 12 bases outside the gene matches. CDR3 coding DNA: TGTGCCAGCAGACGAGACAGGGGATTATCAGAGCCCCAGCATTTT. It encodes CASRRDRGLSEPQHF.

The chain is built from TRBV2 and TRBJ2-5; D is perhaps TRBD1 (6 bases). The germline V gene has CDR1 SNHLY and CDR2 FYNNEI. The CDR3 sequence is 12 residues long. Trimming cost V 11 bases and J 3 bases, with 13 bases left between them. The CDR3 coding sequence is TGTGCCGGACAGACAGCTAAAGAGACCCAGTACTTC. This codes for CAGQTAKETQYF.

The chain joins TRBV6-1 to TRBJ2-1, with TRBD2 identical over 14 bases. The CDR3 loop spans 16 amino acids. V gave up 4 bases and J gave up 7 bases; unmatched junction bases: 6. Per the germline V gene, CDR1 is MNHNS and CDR2 is SASEGT. CDR3 sequence (DNA): TGTGCCAGCAGTGTACTGACTAGCGGGGGGGCAAATGAGCAGTTCTTC. Protein: CASSVLTSGGANEQFF.

This clone was detected once. The chain employs TRBV7-3 and TRBJ2-1; 10 bases map to TRBD2. Germline CDR1 is SGHTA and CDR2 is FQGTGA. The CDR3 runs 15 residues. J lost 7 bases, V lost 2 bases, and 5 bases had no gene match. The CDR3 here is CASSLFTSGTNEQFF. The CDR3 nucleotides are TGTGCCAGCAGCTTATTTACTAGCGGGACAAATGAGCAGTTCTTC.

The V and J genes are TRBV19 and TRBJ1-4, with D possibly being TRBD1 (5 bases). Per germline, CDR1 LNHDA and CDR2 SQIVND (reference sequence). Trimming stripped 11 bases from V and 10 bases from J, with 26 bases between. This CDR3 contains 15 residues. CDR3 in DNA: TGTGCCTCCTTAGAAAAGCAGGGATCGTCTTTAAAACTGTTTTTT. Translating gives CASLEKQGSSLKLFF.

The CDR3: CASSPTDGAGANVLTF. CDR3 nucleotide sequence: TGCGCCAGCAGCCCCACCGACGGGGCTGGGGCCAACGTCCTGACTTTC. The genes are TRBV5-1 and TRBJ2-6; a weak D match, TRBD2 (5 bases). Germline V gene data show CDR1 as SGHRS and CDR2 as YFSETQ. V lost 4 bases to trimming and J lost 2 bases, with 13 bases between them. The CDR3 is 16 amino acids.

The chain joins TRBV6-1 to TRBJ2-1, with 9 bases matching TRBD2. CDR1 and CDR2 from the germline V gene are MNHNS and SASEGT. With V trimmed by 8 bases and J by 9 bases, 14 bases remained unmatched. There are 15 residues in the CDR3. CDR3 amino acids: CASYRASGGWGEQFF. DNA for the CDR3: TGTGCCAGCTATCGGGCCAGCGGGGGGTGGGGTGAGCAGTTCTTC.

The rearrangement joins TRBV9 to TRBJ2-3, with unresolved D. Germline V gives CDR1 SGDLS, CDR2 YYNGEE. The CDR3 runs to 15 residues. Trimming stripped 0 bases from V and 4 bases from J, with 12 bases between. The CDR3 DNA reads as TGTGCCAGCAGCGTAGCTACATGGGCCCCAGATACGCAGTATTTT. Residues: CASSVATWAPDTQYF.

The V call is TRBV6-5, the J call TRBJ2-7; possible D gene TRBD1, 7 bases. This CDR3 is 15 amino acids long. The germline CDR1 and CDR2 sequences are MNHEY and SVGAGI. V was clipped by 6 bases and J by 4 bases, with 19 bases between them. The CDR3 protein is CASRPHDREVYEQYF. The CDR3, as DNA: TGTGCCAGCAGGCCCCACGACAGGGAGGTATACGAGCAGTACTTC.

The chain joins TRBV21-1 to TRBJ2-7; TRBD2 is taken as the D call from the table, unchecked against the DNA. TRBV21-1 is noted as a pseudogene. The CDR3 extends over 14 amino acids. The CDR3, as DNA: TGTGCCAGCAGGTTCTGTTCCCCCCGGGTTGTACAGTACTTC. This codes for CASRFCSPRVVQYF.

This rearrangement joins TRBV10-3 to TRBJ2-3; 14 bases match TRBD2. This CDR3 contains 18 residues. The germline gives CDR1 ENHRY, CDR2 SYGVKD. V lost 6 bases, J lost 1 base, and 9 bases stayed unmatched. CDR3: CAIRQGTSGGGGTDTQYF. Written as DNA, the CDR3 is TGTGCCATCAGACAAGGGACTAGCGGGGGAGGGGGCACAGATACGCAGTATTTT.

The V and J genes are TRBV29-1 and TRBJ2-3; 11 bases are a match to TRBD1. Germline assignment: CDR1 SQVTM and CDR2 ANQGSEA. With 7 bases clipped from V and 6 bases from J, the junction kept 3 bases outside the gene matches. This CDR3 comprises 12 residues. The CDR3, as DNA: TGCAGCGCGGGACAGGGGGATGATACGCAGTATTTT. It specifies CSAGQGDDTQYF.

This clone was found a few times. The genes are TRBV30 and TRBJ1-1; D not resolved. The CDR3 covers 13 residues. V was shortened by 0 bases and J by 1 base, with 6 bases between the two germline ends. Germline values: CDR1 GTSNPN, CDR2 SVGIG (reference sequence). The DNA of the CDR3 is TGTGCCTGGAGTGTCTCCAGGAACACTGAAGCTTTCTTT. Translating gives CAWSVSRNTEAFF.

This clone came up once. V usage is TRBV4-3 and J usage is TRBJ2-3; 10 bases agree with TRBD2. V shed 0 bases, J shed 5 bases, and the junction held 8 bases outside the gene matches. The CDR3 consists of 17 residues. Germline V lookup: CDR1 LGHNA, CDR2 YSLEER. The DNA of the CDR3 is TGCGCCAGCAGCCAAGAACCCAGCGGGAGGGAAGGAGATACGCAGTATTTT. It encodes CASSQEPSGREGDTQYF.

CDR3 region: CASSGSYCHNEQFF. CDR3 sequence (DNA): TGTGCCAGCTCAGGGTCCTACTGCCACAATGAGCAGTTCTTC. The rearrangement joins TRBV21-1 to TRBJ2-1; the DNA was not used to check the table's D call, TRBD1. TRBV21-1 is tagged as a pseudogene. The CDR3 runs to 14 residues.

This clone has a count of ten or more. The rearrangement joins TRBV30 to TRBJ1-1, with D possibly being TRBD1 (5 bases). Trimming removed 5 bases at V and 6 bases at J, with 10 bases between. This CDR3 spans 11 amino acids. Germline loops: CDR1 GTSNPN, CDR2 SVGIG (reference sequence). In DNA form, the CDR3 reads TGTGCCTGGTCCTTGGGGCCTGAAGCTTTCTTT. Its translation: CAWSLGPEAFF.

The rearrangement uses TRBV4-3 and TRBJ2-1; unclear D gene. V lost 4 bases, J lost 6 bases, and 10 bases lay in between. Germline V gene data show CDR1 as LGHNA and CDR2 as YSLEER. The CDR3 consists of 13 residues. CDR3 residues: CASSRLVANEQFF. CDR3 nucleotides: TGCGCCAGCAGCCGGCTAGTGGCCAATGAGCAGTTCTTC.

The chain couples TRBV10-1 to TRBJ2-7; unclear D gene. Trimming stripped 4 bases from V and 0 bases from J, with 10 bases between. CDR1 is WNHNN, CDR2 SYGVQD, per germline (reference sequence). The CDR3 is made up of 14 amino acids. The CDR3 here is CASSAQSRSYEQYF. DNA for the CDR3: TGCGCCAGCAGTGCACAGTCGCGCTCCTACGAGCAGTACTTC.

This chain links TRBV7-3 with TRBJ1-1; 8 bases map to TRBD1. Looked up from germline, CDR1 is SGHTA and CDR2 is FQGTGA. J was trimmed by 3 bases and V by 5 bases; bases with no gene match: 5. CDR3 length: 14 residues. CDR3 nucleotides: TGTGCCAGCAGCCTCCAGACAGGGGACACTGAAGCTTTCTTT. It translates to CASSLQTGDTEAFF.

This chain links TRBV27 with TRBJ2-7, with D possibly TRBD2 on 5 matching bases. Trimming shortened V by 10 bases and J by 0 bases, and 16 bases separated the two germline ends. The CDR3 loop spans 14 amino acids. Germline CDR1 reads MNHEY; CDR2 reads SMNVEV (reference sequence). The CDR3 region has the DNA TGTGCCACCAAACCCGGGGTCGTCTCCTACGAGCAGTACTTC. Its protein product is CATKPGVVSYEQYF.

The V call is TRBV15, the J call TRBJ2-3; 11 bases map to TRBD2. The CDR3 runs to 15 residues. Germline CDR1 is LNHNV and CDR2 is YYDKDF (reference sequence). The V segment lost 5 bases and the J segment 2 bases; nucleotides outside the gene matches: 3. CDR3 sequence: CATSGTSGPTDTQYF. Written as DNA, the CDR3 is TGTGCCACCAGCGGGACTAGCGGCCCCACAGATACGCAGTATTTT.

The rearrangement joins TRBV5-4 to TRBJ2-3, with D perhaps matching TRBD1 (5 bases). Germline V CDR1 and CDR2: SGHNT, YYREEE (reference sequence). There are 17 residues in the CDR3. V was pared by 3 bases and J by 2 bases, with 19 bases between. The CDR3 DNA follows: TGTGCCAGCAGCTCCCCGTTGGGGCTTAAGTTCACAGATACGCAGTATTTT. Amino acid sequence: CASSSPLGLKFTDTQYF.

The V call is TRBV5-4, the J call TRBJ1-2; maybe TRBD1 (6 bases). CDR1 is SGHNT, CDR2 YYREEE, per germline (reference sequence). Trimming removed 1 base at V and 4 bases at J, with 17 bases between. The CDR3 has 16 amino acids. For the CDR3, the DNA is TGTGCCAGCAGCTTGTTAGGGGGGGCGCGCCGCTATGGCTACACCTTC. It specifies CASSLLGGARRYGYTF.